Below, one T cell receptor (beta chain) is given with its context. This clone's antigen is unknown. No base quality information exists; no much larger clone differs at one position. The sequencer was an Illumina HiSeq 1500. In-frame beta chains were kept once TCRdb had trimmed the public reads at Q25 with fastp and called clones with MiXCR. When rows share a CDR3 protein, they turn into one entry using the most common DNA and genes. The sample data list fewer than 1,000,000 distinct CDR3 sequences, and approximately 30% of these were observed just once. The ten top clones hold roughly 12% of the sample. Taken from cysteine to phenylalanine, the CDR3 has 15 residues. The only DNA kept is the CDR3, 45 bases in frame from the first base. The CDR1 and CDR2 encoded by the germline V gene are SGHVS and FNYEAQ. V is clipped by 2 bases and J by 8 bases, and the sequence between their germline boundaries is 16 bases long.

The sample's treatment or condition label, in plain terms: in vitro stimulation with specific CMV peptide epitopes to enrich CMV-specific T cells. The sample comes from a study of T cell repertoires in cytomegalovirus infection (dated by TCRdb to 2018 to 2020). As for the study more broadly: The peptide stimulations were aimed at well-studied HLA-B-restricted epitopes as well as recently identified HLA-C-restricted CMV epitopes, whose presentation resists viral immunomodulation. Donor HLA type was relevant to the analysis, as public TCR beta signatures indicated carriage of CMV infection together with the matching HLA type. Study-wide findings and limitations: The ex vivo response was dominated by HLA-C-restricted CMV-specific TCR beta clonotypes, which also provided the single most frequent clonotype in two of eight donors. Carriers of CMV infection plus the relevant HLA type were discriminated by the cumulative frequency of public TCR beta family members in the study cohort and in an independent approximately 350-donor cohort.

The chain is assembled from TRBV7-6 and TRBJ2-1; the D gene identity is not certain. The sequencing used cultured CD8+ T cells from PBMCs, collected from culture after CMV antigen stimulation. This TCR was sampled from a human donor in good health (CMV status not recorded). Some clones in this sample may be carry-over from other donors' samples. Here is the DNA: TGTGCCAGCAGCTTAATGACTCCGAAAGTGGATGAGCAGTTCTTC. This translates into CASSLMTPKVDEQFF.